What follows are 13 T cell receptor beta chains derived from one specimen sequenced in a study of shared clonotypes between healthy human individuals. The repertoire was sequenced with immunoSEQ multiplex PCR; TCRdb's copy has only in-frame clones and lacks some. The repertoire holds some 1.4 million clones, with 95% to 97% as singletons. Sequencing input: naive CD4+ T cells sorted from blood. Subset noted: CD45RA+ positively selected. The receptor source for this set is a man aged 30-40 years in good health.

The chain is built from TRBV5-4 and TRBJ2-1; 8 bases agree with TRBD2. Germline lookup yields CDR1 SGHNT and CDR2 YYREEE (reference sequence). V dropped 1 base and J dropped 5; count of bases not matched to a gene: 8. This CDR3 is built from 16 residues. The CDR3 region is CASSLSSSGRNNEQFF. DNA for the CDR3: TGTGCCAGCAGCTTGTCATCGAGCGGGAGAAACAATGAGCAGTTCTTC.

The chain couples TRBV19 to TRBJ1-5, with 10 bases identical to TRBD1. V lost 7 bases and J lost 4; bases outside the gene matches: 7. The CDR3 has 15 residues. Per the germline V gene, CDR1 is LNHDA and CDR2 is SQIVND (reference sequence). The CDR3 DNA reads as TGTGCCAGTACCACCACGGACAGGGGGAATCAGCCCCAGCATTTT. Its protein product is CASTTTDRGNQPQHF.

The chain combines TRBV30 with TRBJ1-3; no clear D. Germline-derived CDR1 and CDR2 are GTSNPN and SVGIG (reference sequence). This CDR3 is built from 13 residues. Trimming took 4 bases from V and 0 from J, leaving 7 bases between them. CDR3 loop: CAWTGFSGNTIYF. CDR3 in DNA: TGTGCCTGGACAGGTTTCTCTGGAAACACCATATATTTT.

V gene TRBV6-1 combines with J gene TRBJ2-2; D is uncertain. Germline V gene sequence: CDR1 MNHNS, CDR2 SASEGT. The length of the CDR3 is 10 residues. V was pared by 5 bases and J by 9 bases, with 4 bases between. The CDR3 bases are TGTGCCAGCAGTTTTAGGGAGCTGTTTTTT. This codes for CASSFRELFF.

The chain has TRBV7-8 and TRBJ2-1, with 7 bases fitting TRBD2. V shed 1 base, J shed 9 bases, and the junction held 9 bases outside the gene matches. This CDR3 spans 15 amino acids. In germline, CDR1 is SGHVS, CDR2 FQNEAQ. CDR3 nucleotide sequence: TGTGCCAGCAGCTTAGTTCGCGGGAGACGCAGTGAGCAGTTCTTC. This translates into CASSLVRGRRSEQFF.

This clone has just one count. The same CDR3 is also encoded by other DNA sequences in this sample. The chain has TRBV18 and TRBJ2-3, with D tentatively TRBD1 (5 bases). Trimming pared 2 bases from V and 0 bases from J, leaving 6 bases between. The CDR3 consists of 14 residues. Germline CDR1 and CDR2: KGHSH and LQKENI. CDR3 bases: TGTGCCAGCTCACCAAAGGGGAGCACAGATACGCAGTATTTT. It encodes CASSPKGSTDTQYF.

The J gene is TRBJ2-2, the V gene TRBV6-5; D gene uncertain. The CDR3 is 15 residues long. The V end was cut by 4 bases, the J end by 5 bases, with 14 bases between. Germline V gene data show CDR1 as MNHEY and CDR2 as SVGAGI. The CDR3 loop is CASSSLSKGTGELFF. The CDR3 DNA sequence: TGTGCCAGCAGTTCCCTCTCCAAGGGAACCGGGGAGCTGTTTTTT.

The chain uses TRBV2 and TRBJ1-4, with D possibly being TRBD1 (5 bases). Deletions cut 3 bases from V and 8 bases from J, with 13 bases between. The CDR3 runs to 14 residues. Germline CDR1 and CDR2: SNHLY and FYNNEI. CDR3 sequence reads: CASSDSGLVEKLFF. The CDR3 nucleotides read TGTGCCAGCAGTGATTCGGGGCTGGTAGAAAAACTGTTTTTT. The entire variable domain, with the rest obtained from reference TRBV2 and TRBJ1-4, is as follows: EPEVTQTPSHQVTQMGQEVILRCVPISNHLYFYWYRQILGQKVEFLVSFYNNEISEKSEIFDDQFSVERPDGSNFTLKIRSTKLEDSAMYFCASSDSGLVEKLFFGSGTQLSVL.

The chain carries TRBV5-1 and TRBJ2-1, with D unclear. The CDR3 extends over 14 amino acids. The V and J ends lost 2 bases and 6 bases respectively, with 12 bases between them. Germline assignment: CDR1 SGHRS and CDR2 YFSETQ. This chain's CDR3 is CASSFVSSLNEQFF. The CDR3 DNA follows: TGCGCCAGCAGCTTTGTTTCGAGTCTCAATGAGCAGTTCTTC.

The CDR3 bases are TGTGCCAGCTCACCACTTTTGGGGGAAAACACTGAAGCTTTCTTT. Protein product: CASSPLLGENTEAFF. The V gene is TRBV18, the J gene TRBJ1-1; tentatively, D is TRBD1 (5 bases). From germline, CDR1 is KGHSH and CDR2 LQKENI. The CDR3 spans 15 residues. Trimming pared 1 base from V and 2 bases from J, leaving 11 bases between. Full variable domain (outside the CDR3, taken from reference TRBV18 and TRBJ1-1): NAGVMQNPRHLVRRRGQEARLRCSPMKGHSHVYWYRQLPEEGLKFMVYLQKENIIDESGMPKERFSAEFPKEGPSILRIQQVVRGDSAAYFCASSPLLGENTEAFFGQGTRLTVV.

The chain links TRBV9 to TRBJ2-4; no clear D gene. The V end lost 4 bases, the J end lost 0 bases, and 5 bases lay between the germline ends. Germline V gene sequence: CDR1 SGDLS, CDR2 YYNGEE. The CDR3 spans 13 residues. This CDR3 reads CASSPSAKNIQYF. The CDR3 DNA reads as TGTGCCAGCAGCCCTTCAGCCAAAAACATTCAGTACTTC.

The gene calls are TRBV28 and TRBJ1-4; D not resolved. The V gene lost 7 bases and the J gene lost 9 bases, with 18 bases spanning the gap. The CDR3 runs to 14 residues. The germline CDR1 and CDR2 sequences are MDHEN and SYDVKM. DNA for the CDR3: TGTGCCAGCAACCAAGGGCCCACTACAAAAAAACTGTTTTTT. This translates into CASNQGPTTKKLFF. The complete variable domain, with remaining parts taken from reference TRBV28 and TRBJ1-4, reads DVKVTQSSRYLVKRTGEKVFLECVQDMDHENMFWYRQDPGLGLRLIYFSYDVKMKEKGDIPEGYSVSREKKERFSLILESASTNQTSMYLCASNQGPTTKKLFFGSGTQLSVL.

The chain combines TRBV18 with TRBJ1-5; TRBD1 is a possible D gene (5 bases). Germline V gene lookup returns CDR1 KGHSH and CDR2 LQKENI. V was clipped by 6 bases and J by 7 bases, with 13 bases between them. The CDR3 sequence is 13 residues long. The CDR3 DNA follows: TGTGCCAGCTCGGGGGGGACGGAGCAGCCCCAGCATTTT. Translation gives CASSGGTEQPQHF.